The 28 T cell receptor beta chains below were found in one sample sequenced in a study of regulatory T cells in long-lasting Graves disease. Arm-PCR with iRepertoire HTBI primers amplified the CDR3 regions for these TCR beta libraries. TCRdb independently ran MiXCR on the multiplex PCR reads; one entry per CDR3 protein. Of 250,000 or so distinct CDR3 sequences listed, around 18% were seen once; the top ten hold approximately 15%. As for time point: newly diagnosed GD, antithyroid drugs for less than 3 months. Isolated PBMC RNA provided the starting material for the TCR library. This sample also appeared in a second study, on T cells in Graves' hyperthyroidism and ophthalmopathy.

This specimen consisted of peripheral blood mononuclear cells (PBMCs), obtained at new diagnosis, from a patient treated with antithyroid drugs. The source of these receptors is a woman aged 25 to 39 with Graves disease.

This clonotype appeared many times. The chain's CDR3 is CASSLTQGGGEQFF. The CDR3 DNA reads as TGTGCCAGCAGCTTGACCCAGGGGGGCGGTGAGCAGTTCTTC. V usage is TRBV11-2 and J usage is TRBJ2-1, with D tentatively TRBD1 (7 bases). The CDR3 has 14 residues. Germline V gene lookup returns CDR1 SGHAT and CDR2 FQNNGV. The V end was cut by 3 bases, the J end by 9 bases, with 15 bases between.

This clonotype was observed at least ten times. V usage is TRBV5-1 and J usage is TRBJ2-3; TRBD1 or TRBD2 may be the D gene (5 bases each). The V end lost 1 base, the J end lost 4 bases, and 10 bases lay between the germline ends. Looked up from germline, CDR1 is SGHRS and CDR2 is YFSETQ. This CDR3 contains 14 residues. This CDR3 reads CASSLILGADTQYF. DNA for the CDR3: TGCGCCAGCAGCTTGATACTAGGGGCAGATACGCAGTATTTT.

This clonotype has ten or more counts. This chain connects TRBV7-2 to TRBJ1-2; the D is unclear. This CDR3 is built from 13 residues. The V gene lost 1 base and the J gene lost 4 bases, with 7 bases spanning the gap. Germline V gene lookup returns CDR1 SGHTA and CDR2 FQGNSA. CDR3 nucleotides: TGTGCCAGCAGCTTAGGCAGCGCCTATGGCTACACCTTC. Translated: CASSLGSAYGYTF.

This chain links TRBV9 with TRBJ2-2, with 7 positions matching TRBD2. V lost 4 bases and J lost 4; bases outside the gene matches: 7. This CDR3 has 15 amino acids. The V gene's germline CDR1 is SGDLS and CDR2 YYNGEE. For the CDR3, the DNA is TGTGCCAGCAGCCCTGGGGGGGGAGGCACCGGGGAGCTGTTTTTT. This encodes CASSPGGGGTGELFF.

This clonotype appeared many times. The V gene is TRBV28, the J gene TRBJ1-4; D not certain. The CDR3 has 16 residues. Germline CDR1 is MDHEN and CDR2 is SYDVKM. The ends were cut back, 6 bases at V and 5 bases at J, with 19 bases in the middle. In DNA form, the CDR3 reads TGTGCCAGCAGAACAGCGGCAACATTTCCGAATGAAAAACTGTTTTTT. This gives the protein CASRTAATFPNEKLFF.

This clonotype was counted ten times or more. The chain combines TRBV7-2 with TRBJ1-6, with TRBD1 matching over 7 bases. In germline, CDR1 is SGHTA, CDR2 FQGNSA. The CDR3 length is 14 residues. V shed 3 bases, J shed 8 bases, and the junction held 4 bases outside the gene matches. The CDR3 DNA follows: TGTGCCAGCAGCTTGACAGGGAAAGATTCACCCCTCCACTTT. Encoded protein: CASSLTGKDSPLHF.

There are many counts of this clonotype. The chain joins TRBV4-1 to TRBJ2-5; TRBD1 agrees at 7 bases. The CDR3 consists of 16 residues. The J segment lost 4 bases and the V segment lost 0 bases, leaving 8 bases of the junction unmatched. CDR1 is MGHRA, CDR2 YSYEKL, per germline. The CDR3 sequence is CASSQDRGGAGETQYF. The CDR3 bases are TGCGCCAGCAGCCAAGATCGAGGGGGCGCAGGAGAGACCCAGTACTTC.

In its sample, this clonotype was seen many times. Here the CDR3 DNA reads TGCAGTGCTAGAGATGGTGCAGGGGGATCCTACAATGAGCAGTTCTTC. Translated, it gives CSARDGAGGSYNEQFF. The rearrangement links TRBV20-1 to TRBJ2-1; 7 nucleotides match TRBD1. The CDR3 is 16 residues long. CDR1 DFQATT and CDR2 SNEGSKA come from the germline V gene (reference sequence). V dropped 0 bases and J dropped 1; count of bases not matched to a gene: 6.

This clonotype was picked up many times. The chain joins TRBV11-2 to TRBJ2-1; 8 bases align to TRBD2. The CDR3 is 15 amino acids. CDR1 and CDR2 from the germline V gene are SGHAT and FQNNGV. V trimming: 5 bases; J trimming: 0 bases; junction bases outside the gene matches: 3. This CDR3 reads CASSPGGTSYNEQFF. DNA for the CDR3: TGTGCCAGCAGCCCGGGGGGGACCTCCTACAATGAGCAGTTCTTC.

The chain joins TRBV29-1 to TRBJ1-2; D is unresolved. V dropped 6 bases and J dropped 0 bases, with 8 bases sitting between them. Per germline, CDR1 SQVTM and CDR2 ANQGSEA. This CDR3 comprises 12 residues. The CDR3 loop is CSVGTANYGYTF. CDR3 bases: TGCAGCGTGGGCACAGCTAACTATGGCTACACCTTC.

This clonotype was picked up many times. This chain links TRBV7-2 with TRBJ2-1; tentative D call: TRBD2 (5 bases). Germline V gene lookup returns CDR1 SGHTA and CDR2 FQGNSA. The CDR3 has 17 residues. Trimming shortened V by 0 bases and J by 0 bases, and 12 bases separated the two germline ends. This CDR3 reads CASSLAVRGSSYNEQFF. The DNA of the CDR3 is TGTGCCAGCAGCTTAGCGGTTCGGGGAAGCTCCTACAATGAGCAGTTCTTC.

This rearrangement joins TRBV19 to TRBJ2-1; D gene uncertain. CDR1 and CDR2 from the germline V gene are LNHDA and SQIVND (reference sequence). V shed 4 bases and J shed 6 bases, with 16 bases lying between them. This CDR3 contains 15 residues. CDR3 DNA sequence: TGTGCCAGTAGTACAGATATGTTCGCTGGCAATGAGCAGTTCTTC. Protein: CASSTDMFAGNEQFF.

The J gene is TRBJ2-3, the V gene TRBV25-1; 9 bases map to TRBD2. Germline values: CDR1 MGHDK, CDR2 SYGVNS. V was clipped by 2 bases and J by 5 bases; unmatched bases: 8. CDR3 size: 16 residues. The CDR3 sequence: CASSEHSGGFRDTQYF. CDR3 DNA sequence: TGTGCCAGCAGTGAACATAGCGGGGGTTTTAGAGATACGCAGTATTTT.

The sample holds many counts of this clonotype. The CDR3 DNA reads TGTGCCAGCAGTTTGGGGGACCAATACAATGAGCAGTTCTTC. Translating it yields CASSLGDQYNEQFF. This chain links TRBV12-3 or TRBV12-4 with TRBJ2-1, with D perhaps given as TRBD1 or TRBD2 (5 bases each). Trimming left V 3 bases short and J 4 bases short, with 10 bases between. There are 14 residues in the CDR3.

The V call is TRBV19, the J call TRBJ1-5; no definite D call. V dropped 6 bases and J dropped 7 bases, with 19 bases sitting between them. Germline lookup yields CDR1 LNHDA and CDR2 SQIVND (reference sequence). This CDR3 is 15 amino acids long. CDR3 amino acids: CASSTSSGNLQPQHF. Here the CDR3 DNA reads TGTGCCAGTAGCACATCGTCAGGCAACCTCCAGCCCCAGCATTTT.

The sample holds a few counts of this clonotype. The CDR3 region has the DNA TGCGCCAGCAGTGACTCCTCCCTCAGCGAGCAGTACTTC. Amino acid sequence: CASSDSSLSEQYF. The rearrangement links TRBV10-1 to TRBJ2-7; no reliable D call. CDR3 length: 13 amino acids. The V end was cut by 3 bases, the J end by 6 bases, with 12 bases between. Germline V gene lookup returns CDR1 WNHNN and CDR2 SYGVQD (reference sequence).

The sample holds many counts of this clonotype. The V and J genes are TRBV3-1 and TRBJ1-4, with 8 bases identical to TRBD1. The CDR3 spans 16 residues. With 3 bases clipped from V and 7 bases from J, the junction kept 10 bases outside the gene matches. CDR1 and CDR2 from the germline V gene are LGHDT and YNNKEL (reference sequence). As DNA, the CDR3 is TGTGCCAGCAGCCAGGCCGACAGGGGAAACGTTGAAAAACTGTTTTTT. This sequence encodes CASSQADRGNVEKLFF.

About this clonotype: This likely came from a read error, as a far larger clone is one base away. The gene calls are TRBV6-9 and TRBJ2-1, with 9 positions matching TRBD2. Germline V gene data show CDR1 as MNHGY and CDR2 as SVAAGI. The CDR3 contains 15 residues. The CDR3 protein is CASSFRLAGNNEQLF. CDR3 DNA sequence: TGTGCCAGCAGTTTTCGTCTAGCGGGGAACAATGAGCAGCTCTTC.

This clonotype was observed many times. V is TRBV3-1 and J is TRBJ2-5; no clear D gene. Germline values: CDR1 LGHDT, CDR2 YNNKEL (reference sequence). The CDR3 totals 14 residues. Trimming took 3 bases from V and 5 from J, leaving 13 bases between them. The CDR3 DNA reads TGTGCCAGCAGCCACCTCCTGAGTCAGGAGACCCAGTACTTC. Translated, it gives CASSHLLSQETQYF.

This clonotype was recorded many times. The chain employs TRBV11-2 and TRBJ1-4, with D perhaps TRBD1 (5 bases). The ends were cut back, 3 bases at V and 7 bases at J, with 12 bases in the middle. CDR3 length equals 14 residues. Germline V lookup: CDR1 SGHAT, CDR2 FQNNGV. CDR3 DNA sequence: TGTGCCAGCAGCTTGGGGACCGCGAGTGAAAAACTGTTTTTT. Translating it yields CASSLGTASEKLFF.

This clonotype appeared many times. This rearrangement joins TRBV18 to TRBJ2-7, with D tentatively TRBD1 (6 bases). V was trimmed by 3 bases and J by 4 bases, leaving 13 bases between them. CDR3 length: 14 residues. The germline V gene encodes CDR1 KGHSH and CDR2 LQKENI. CDR3 in amino acids: CASSPPNRAYEQYF. CDR3 bases: TGTGCCAGCTCACCTCCGAACAGGGCTTACGAGCAGTACTTC. Combining the CDR3 with reference TRBV18 and TRBJ2-7 gives the whole variable domain NAGVMQNPRHLVRRRGQEARLRCSPMKGHSHVYWYRQLPEEGLKFMVYLQKENIIDESGMPKERFSAEFPKEGPSILRIQQVVRGDSAAYFCASSPPNRAYEQYFGPGTRLTVT.

This clonotype was picked up one time. The chain employs TRBV7-3 and TRBJ2-5, with 7 bases fitting TRBD1. With V trimmed by 1 base and J by 2 bases, 7 bases remained unmatched. CDR1 SGHTA and CDR2 FQGTGA come from the germline V gene. The CDR3 is 16 amino acids. The CDR3: CASSLMGQILQETQYF. The CDR3 DNA sequence: TGTGCCAGCAGCTTAATGGGACAGATCCTACAAGAGACCCAGTACTTC.

This clonotype occurred many times. The rearrangement joins TRBV5-1 to TRBJ2-2, with TRBD1 identical over 7 bases. V was pared by 3 bases and J by 3 bases, with 2 bases of the junction left unmatched. CDR1 and CDR2 (germline): SGHRS, YFSETQ. The CDR3 sequence is 14 residues long. The CDR3 nucleotides read TGCGCCAGCAGCTCGCAGGGGGACACCGGGGAGCTGTTTTTT. Translated, it gives CASSSQGDTGELFF.

This clonotype was seen ten or more times. The rearrangement joins TRBV6-2 or TRBV6-3 to TRBJ1-3; TRBD1 agrees at 8 bases. This CDR3 contains 14 residues. V trimming: 6 bases; J trimming: 4 bases; junction bases outside the gene matches: 5. Germline loops: CDR1 MNHEY, CDR2 SVGEGT. The CDR3 here is CASRGQGNGNTIYF. DNA for the CDR3: TGTGCCAGCAGAGGACAGGGAAACGGAAACACCATATATTTT.

This clonotype was detected ten times or more. The V and J genes are TRBV15 and TRBJ1-2; 9 bases map to TRBD1. The CDR3 length is 11 residues. Germline values: CDR1 LNHNV, CDR2 YYDKDF (reference sequence). V was clipped by 10 bases and J by 5 bases; unmatched bases: 2. The CDR3 is CASGQGYGYTF. The CDR3 DNA sequence: TGTGCCAGCGGACAGGGGTATGGCTACACCTTC.

There are many counts of this clonotype. This chain links TRBV12-3 or TRBV12-4 with TRBJ1-2; TRBD1 agrees at 7 bases. J gave up 6 bases and V 2 bases, and 6 bases lay outside the gene matches. This CDR3 contains 14 residues. CDR3 protein: CASSLLSGGNGYTF. CDR3 bases: TGTGCCAGCAGTTTATTATCAGGGGGAAATGGCTACACCTTC.

Ten or more counts support this clonotype. The chain links TRBV5-1 to TRBJ1-5; TRBD1 aligns across 7 bases. Trimming at V came to 2 bases and at J to 6 bases, leaving 2 bases not matched to a gene. CDR3 length: 13 amino acids. The germline CDR1 and CDR2 sequences are SGHRS and YFSETQ. The CDR3 loop reads CASSFNRGQPQHF. In DNA, the CDR3 is TGCGCCAGCAGCTTTAACAGGGGTCAGCCCCAGCATTTT.

This clonotype showed up just a few times. Being one base from a much bigger clone, this may be a read error. The V gene is TRBV7-9, the J gene TRBJ1-1, with a possible D match to TRBD1 (5 bases). The CDR3 contains 14 residues. Germline V gene sequence: CDR1 SEHNR, CDR2 FQNEAQ (reference sequence). The CDR3 region is CASSFGTANAEAFF. The DNA of the CDR3 is TGTGCCAGCAGCTTTGGGACGGCGAACGCTGAAGCTTTCTTT. Supplemented by reference TRBV7-9 and TRBJ1-1, the full variable domain reads DTGVSQNPRHKITKRGQNVTFRCDPISEHNRLYWYRQTLGQGPEFLTYFQNEAQLEKSRLLSDRFSAERPKGSFSTLEIQRTEQGDSAMYLCASSFGTANAEAFFGQGTRLTVV.